The T cell receptor (beta chain) under discussion was sequenced for a study of T cell responses to AZD1222 COVID-19 vaccine. Study-wide context: Timing groups of about 4 and about 12 weeks for second doses were pooled. Study-level results: Variant regions that are unmutated are reportedly the target of nearly half of spike-specific TCRs. Clonal diversity was possibly underestimated, and white British individuals and females predominated among donors. No day 14 peak samples; only post-peak repertoires were characterized.

The CDR3 length is 15 residues. V was pared by 7 bases and J by 0 bases, with 16 bases between. CDR1 is MDHEN, CDR2 SYDVKM, per germline. Concerning this clone: Its specificity is not known.

Only in-frame clones appear in the TCRdb table, and some are missing; sequencing was by immunoSEQ multiplex PCR. The sample shows 120,000 to 150,000 clones, 80% to 90% of them seen only once. This TCR derives from an adult in good health. The sample was peripheral blood, taken on day 0 of AZD1222 vaccination. The rearrangement uses TRBV28 and TRBJ2-7; unclear D gene. CDR3 in DNA: TGTGCCAGCACCCACCGTACGGGCAGCTCCTACGAGCAGTACTTC. The encoded protein is CASTHRTGSSYEQYF.